This TCR beta chain was sequenced for a study of identical twins. Study-level findings and limits: Whereas memory repertoires showed no such difference, abundant cord blood beta clonotypes carried fewer insertions. Instead of following the same donors, the conclusions were based on cross-sectional statistical analysis.

MiXCR was run by TCRdb on the 5' RACE reads, yielding one entry per CDR3 protein. Here the sample spans approximately 300,000 distinct CDR3 sequences, roughly 9% being singletons. Only healthy Caucasians were included as donors. Per germline, CDR1 SEHNR and CDR2 FQNEAQ (reference sequence). CDR3 size: 16 residues. V dropped 5 bases and J dropped 0 bases, with 16 bases sitting between them. As for this clonotype: What it binds is not known.

These data also formed part of another study, on yellow fever vaccine responses in identical twins.

Material: CD8+ T cells sorted from blood. The genes are TRBV7-9 and TRBJ2-5; TRBD1 is a possible D gene (5 bases). The clonotype comes from a woman aged 18-30 years in good health. CDR3 nucleotides: TGTGCCAGCAGCCCCCTCGACAGCTTGTACCAAGAGACCCAGTACTTC. It codes for CASSPLDSLYQETQYF.